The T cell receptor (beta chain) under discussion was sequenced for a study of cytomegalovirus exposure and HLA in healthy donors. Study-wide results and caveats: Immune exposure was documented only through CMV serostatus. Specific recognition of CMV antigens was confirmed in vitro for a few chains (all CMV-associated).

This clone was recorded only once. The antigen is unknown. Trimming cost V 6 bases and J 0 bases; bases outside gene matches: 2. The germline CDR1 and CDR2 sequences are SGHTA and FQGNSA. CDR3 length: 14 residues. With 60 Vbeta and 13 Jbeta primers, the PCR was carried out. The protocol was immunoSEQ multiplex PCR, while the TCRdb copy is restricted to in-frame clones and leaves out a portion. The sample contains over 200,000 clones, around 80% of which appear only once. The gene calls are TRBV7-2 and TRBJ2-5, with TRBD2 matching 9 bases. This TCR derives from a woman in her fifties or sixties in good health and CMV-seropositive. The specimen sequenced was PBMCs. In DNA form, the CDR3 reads TGTGCCAGCAGTCCTAGCGGGAACCAAGAGACCCAGTACTTC. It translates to CASSPSGNQETQYF.